Shown below are 30 T cell receptor beta chains from a single sample sequenced in a study of blood T cell repertoires in COVID-19. Sequencing used immunoSEQ multiplex PCR; TCRdb keeps in-frame clones, though not all of them. The sample yields over 300,000 clones, 70% to 90% seen once. The sequenced sample consisted of PBMCs or T cells enriched from blood (not recorded which). Every receptor here comes from a woman between 25 and 40 years old who had recovered from COVID-19.

This clone was found once. This rearrangement joins TRBV4-2 to TRBJ2-7; 10 positions match TRBD1. The CDR3 is 16 amino acids. V lost 4 bases, J lost 2 bases, and 8 bases stayed unmatched. Germline assignment: CDR1 LGHNA and CDR2 YNFKEQ. CDR3 region: CASSRNRDRGAYEQYF. The CDR3 DNA sequence: TGTGCCAGCAGCCGAAACCGGGACAGGGGAGCCTACGAGCAGTACTTC.

This rearrangement joins TRBV30 to TRBJ1-2, with 7 bases matching TRBD1. This CDR3 is built from 16 residues. CDR1 is GTSNPN and CDR2 is SVGIG in the germline V gene (reference sequence). The trim removed 3 bases at V and 0 bases at J, leaving 10 bases unmatched. The CDR3 loop is CAWSRPGQLSNYGYTF. The CDR3 DNA sequence: TGTGCCTGGAGCCGACCGGGACAGCTTTCTAACTATGGCTACACCTTC. Supplemented by reference TRBV30 and TRBJ1-2, the full variable domain reads SQTIHQWPATLVQPVGSPLSLECTVEGTSNPNLYWYRQAAGRGLQLLFYSVGIGQISSEVPQNLSASRPQDRQFILSSKKLLLSDSGFYLCAWSRPGQLSNYGYTFGSGTRLTVV.

Here the CDR3 reads CASSLDRVHEQYF. The CDR3 DNA reads as TGTGCCAGCAGCTTGGACAGGGTCCACGAGCAGTACTTC. V is TRBV5-4 and J is TRBJ2-7; weak D call: TRBD1 (6 bases). V shed 0 bases and J shed 5 bases, with 9 bases lying between them. The CDR3 has 13 residues. Germline CDR1 reads SGHNT; CDR2 reads YYREEE (reference sequence).

The CDR3 spells CASSLALGGSYNEQFF. The CDR3 DNA reads TGTGCCAGCAGCTTAGCGCTGGGGGGTTCCTACAATGAGCAGTTCTTC. The chain joins TRBV7-2 to TRBJ2-1; tentatively, D is TRBD2 (6 bases). The V gene's germline CDR1 is SGHTA and CDR2 FQGNSA. Between the trimmed V and J ends, which lost 0 bases and 1 base, there was a span of 10 bases. The CDR3 extends over 16 amino acids.

The chain recombines TRBV2 with TRBJ1-4; D gene ambiguous. The V and J ends lost 8 bases and 8 bases respectively, with 18 bases between them. The CDR3 consists of 14 residues. In germline, CDR1 is SNHLY, CDR2 FYNNEI. The CDR3 loop reads CASREGSSGEKLFF. CDR3 DNA: TGTGCCAGCCGAGAAGGATCCTCGGGGGAAAAACTGTTTTTT.

This rearrangement joins TRBV7-6 to TRBJ2-3; D is perhaps TRBD2 (6 bases). Deletions cut 1 base from V and 4 bases from J, with 9 bases between. CDR1 is SGHVS, CDR2 FNYEAQ, per germline. The CDR3 has 14 residues. The CDR3 DNA follows: TGTGCCAGCAGCTTAGGCGGGGCCCCAGATACGCAGTATTTT. Translation gives CASSLGGAPDTQYF.

The chain has TRBV10-3 and TRBJ2-7, with D perhaps matching TRBD2 (5 bases). The V end was cut by 10 bases, the J end by 2 bases, with 18 bases between. The CDR3 is 14 amino acids. Germline V gene sequence: CDR1 ENHRY, CDR2 SYGVKD. The CDR3: CATGDGIATYEQYF. CDR3 in DNA: TGTGCCACAGGCGACGGAATAGCGACCTACGAGCAGTACTTC.

In nucleotides, the CDR3 is TGTGCCAGCAGCTGGGGACAAACCGGGGAGCTGTTTTTT. Its protein is CASSWGQTGELFF. The rearrangement links TRBV3-1 (or the pseudogene TRBV3-2) to TRBJ2-2, with D perhaps TRBD1 (6 bases). The CDR3 sequence is 13 residues long. Trimming took off 5 bases at V and 5 bases at J, with 9 bases between the two ends. Germline CDR1 is LGHDT and CDR2 is YNNKEL (reference sequence).

This clone occurred a few times. This chain joins TRBV25-1 and TRBJ1-2; the D gene is possibly TRBD1 (6 bases). The CDR3 is 15 residues long. Trimming left V 5 bases short and J 6 bases short, with 19 bases between. The V gene's germline CDR1 is MGHDK and CDR2 SYGVNS. CDR3 loop: CASSPFYAGENGYTF. The CDR3 nucleotides are TGTGCCAGCAGTCCTTTTTATGCAGGGGAAAATGGCTACACCTTC.

The chain joins TRBV28 to TRBJ1-4, with a tentative D call TRBD1 (6 bases). Germline CDR1 and CDR2: MDHEN and SYDVKM. V was clipped by 5 bases and J by 8 bases, with 15 bases between them. The CDR3 contains 14 residues. This CDR3 is CASSGTIPQEKLFF. CDR3 nucleotides: TGTGCCAGCAGTGGGACAATCCCCCAGGAAAAACTGTTTTTT.

V and J are TRBV7-2 and TRBJ2-4, with a weak D call TRBD2 (5 bases). Trimming stripped 2 bases from V and 6 bases from J, with 14 bases between. CDR1 and CDR2 (germline): SGHTA, FQGNSA. The length of the CDR3 is 15 residues. CDR3 protein: CASSLNAGEANIQYF. Written as DNA, the CDR3 is TGTGCCAGCAGCTTAAACGCGGGTGAGGCAAACATTCAGTACTTC. Variable domain in full (rest from reference TRBV7-2 and TRBJ2-4): GAGVSQSPSNKVTEKGKDVELRCDPISGHTALYWYRQSLGQGLEFLIYFQGNSAPDKSGLPSDRFSAERTGGSVSTLTIQRTQQEDSAVYLCASSLNAGEANIQYFGAGTRLSVL.

This clone was counted only a few times. The V call is TRBV19, the J call TRBJ1-6, with D possibly matching TRBD1 (6 bases). Germline V gene data show CDR1 as LNHDA and CDR2 as SQIVND (reference sequence). The CDR3 covers 14 residues. V was clipped by 10 bases and J by 8 bases, with 18 bases between them. The CDR3: CAISVGGRDSPLHF. Written as DNA, the CDR3 is TGTGCCATTTCGGTAGGGGGTCGGGATTCACCCCTCCACTTT. Variable domain in full (rest from reference TRBV19 and TRBJ1-6): DGGITQSPKYLFRKEGQNVTLSCEQNLNHDAMYWYRQDPGQGLRLIYYSQIVNDFQKGDIAEGYSVSREKKESFPLTVTSAQKNPTAFYLCAISVGGRDSPLHFGNGTRLTVT.

V usage is TRBV5-1 and J usage is TRBJ2-2; possibly TRBD2 for D (6 bases). CDR3 length: 14 residues. Germline loops: CDR1 SGHRS, CDR2 YFSETQ. The germline V and J ends were trimmed by 8 bases and 4 bases, with 15 bases remaining between them. The CDR3, as DNA: TGCGCCAGTGGCGGGGAGTGGAGCACCGGGGAGCTGTTTTTT. As protein: CASGGEWSTGELFF.

The chain combines TRBV25-1 with TRBJ2-7, with D unclear. V lost 6 bases and J lost 6, with 12 bases in between. Per the germline V gene, CDR1 is MGHDK and CDR2 is SYGVNS. The CDR3 has 12 residues. The CDR3 region has the DNA TGTGCCAGCAGGTTCACTACCGGCGAGCAGTACTTC. It specifies CASRFTTGEQYF.

This clone was seen just once. The V call is TRBV4-1, the J call TRBJ1-2, with 7 nucleotides matching TRBD1. Per germline, CDR1 MGHRA and CDR2 YSYEKL. Unmatched junction bases numbered 5, after V lost 2 bases and J lost 5 bases. This CDR3 has 14 amino acids. CDR3: CASSQPGGRYGYTF. CDR3 nucleotide sequence: TGCGCCAGCAGCCAACCAGGGGGGAGGTATGGCTACACCTTC.

Regarding this clone: The same CDR3 also results from other DNA sequences found in this sample. This sequence joins TRBV6-5 and TRBJ2-3; 8 bases map to TRBD2. V shed 9 bases and J 1 base; nucleotides not matched to a gene: 0. Germline CDR1 and CDR2: MNHEY and SVGAGI. The CDR3 runs to 12 residues. CDR3 sequence reads: CASSGGTDTQYF. CDR3 bases: TGTGCCAGTAGCGGGGGCACAGATACGCAGTATTTT.

This chain joins TRBV19 and TRBJ1-1; TRBD1 matches at 8 bases. V lost 2 bases, J lost 0 bases, and 20 bases stayed unmatched. The V gene's germline CDR1 is LNHDA and CDR2 SQIVND (reference sequence). CDR3 length equals 21 residues. CDR3 sequence (DNA): TGTGCCAGTAGTATATCGGCAGGGGGCCATCAAGCGAGTAAAATGAACACTGAAGCTTTCTTT. Translating gives CASSISAGGHQASKMNTEAFF.

Turning to this clone: Other DNA sequences of this sample code for an identical CDR3. This chain links TRBV30 with TRBJ1-2; 11 nucleotides agree with TRBD1. Losses at the gene ends were 5 bases for V and 8 bases for J; bases not matched to a gene: 4. Germline lookup yields CDR1 GTSNPN and CDR2 SVGIG (reference sequence). The CDR3 covers 12 residues. The CDR3 sequence is CAWGQGAGGYTF. The CDR3 DNA is TGTGCCTGGGGACAGGGGGCGGGAGGCTACACCTTC.

The rearrangement links TRBV10-1 to TRBJ2-5, with 12 bases identical to TRBD1. Germline V gene sequence: CDR1 WNHNN, CDR2 SYGVQD (reference sequence). CDR3 length: 15 residues. V was pared by 6 bases and J by 5 bases, with 7 bases of the junction left unmatched. The CDR3 DNA reads TGCGCCAGCAGCCGGGACAGGGGGCTTCGGGAGACCCAGTACTTC. Its translation is CASSRDRGLRETQYF.

This clone was seen only once. The CDR3 loop is CASSGTGGLRGYTF. CDR3 nucleotide sequence: TGTGCCAGCAGTGGGACAGGGGGCTTGCGGGGCTACACCTTC. The chain combines TRBV27 with TRBJ1-2, with 12 nucleotides matching TRBD1. The J segment lost 8 bases and the V segment lost 5 bases, leaving 6 bases of the junction unmatched. The CDR3 covers 14 residues. Germline V gene lookup returns CDR1 MNHEY and CDR2 SMNVEV (reference sequence).

The CDR3 DNA follows: TGTGCCAGCAGTGAGCCGAGGCCCGGGGCCAACGTCCTGACTTTC. Protein product: CASSEPRPGANVLTF. The chain links TRBV25-1 to TRBJ2-6; D is uncertain. The CDR3 totals 15 residues. CDR1 and CDR2 (germline): MGHDK, SYGVNS. V shed 3 bases and J shed 4 bases, with 10 bases lying between them.

The genes are TRBV4-3 and TRBJ1-3, with TRBD1 as a possible D gene (5 bases). This CDR3 has 15 residues. CDR1 is LGHNA, CDR2 YSLEER, per germline. The V gene lost 1 base and the J gene lost 4 bases, with 11 bases spanning the gap. The CDR3 nucleotides are TGCGCCAGCAGCCAAGTGGGGGGAGGCGGAAACACCATATATTTT. Its translation is CASSQVGGGGNTIYF.

The rearrangement links TRBV19 to TRBJ1-2; 8 positions match TRBD1. CDR3 length equals 13 residues. V lost 7 bases and J lost 8; bases outside the gene matches: 9. Germline CDR1 reads LNHDA; CDR2 reads SQIVND (reference sequence). The CDR3 loop reads CASNHRGAGGYTF. The DNA for the CDR3 is TGTGCCAGTAATCACAGGGGGGCCGGGGGCTACACCTTC. The variable domain in full, completed from reference TRBV19 and TRBJ1-2, reads DGGITQSPKYLFRKEGQNVTLSCEQNLNHDAMYWYRQDPGQGLRLIYYSQIVNDFQKGDIAEGYSVSREKKESFPLTVTSAQKNPTAFYLCASNHRGAGGYTFGSGTRLTVV.

V is TRBV29-1 and J is TRBJ2-7; no clear D. With 0 bases removed from V and 6 bases from J, the gap between germline ends came to 6 bases. This CDR3 is 11 amino acids long. The germline V gene encodes CDR1 SQVTM and CDR2 ANQGSEA. The CDR3 loop reads CSVEDTSEQYF. The CDR3 region has the DNA TGCAGCGTTGAAGACACTTCCGAGCAGTACTTC.

The chain is built from TRBV6-5 and TRBJ1-2; D is unresolved. Trimming pared 6 bases from V and 2 bases from J, leaving 16 bases between. Germline CDR1 is MNHEY and CDR2 is SVGAGI. The CDR3 spans 15 residues. The CDR3 nucleotides are TGTGCCAGCAGCGATCCGCCAACAGTGAACTATGGCTACACCTTC. It codes for CASSDPPTVNYGYTF.

The chain joins TRBV29-1 to TRBJ1-2; the D gene is possibly TRBD1 (6 bases). Trimming left V 0 bases short and J 3 bases short, with 11 bases between. CDR1 is SQVTM, CDR2 ANQGSEA, per germline. CDR3 length equals 14 residues. CDR3 DNA sequence: TGCAGCGTTGAAGATAGGGACACTTACTATGGCTACACCTTC. Translating gives CSVEDRDTYYGYTF.

The V call is TRBV7-3, the J call TRBJ1-3; the D is unclear. Trimming cost V 5 bases and J 4 bases, with 9 bases left between them. Germline V lookup: CDR1 SGHTA, CDR2 FQGTGA. The CDR3 contains 13 residues. CDR3 in DNA: TGTGCCAGCAGCGCGATACAGGGAAACACCATATATTTT. Translation gives CASSAIQGNTIYF.

The chain links TRBV7-2 to TRBJ2-5; 9 nucleotides line up with TRBD1. V lost 1 base, J lost 5 bases, and 5 bases stayed unmatched. In germline, CDR1 is SGHTA, CDR2 FQGNSA. There are 15 residues in the CDR3. The CDR3: CASSLDRGLGETQYF. For the CDR3, the DNA is TGTGCCAGCAGCTTAGACAGGGGGCTTGGGGAGACCCAGTACTTC.

The chain links TRBV14 to TRBJ2-3, with D uncertain. The CDR3 has 13 residues. Between the trimmed V and J ends, which lost 4 bases and 1 base, there was a span of 6 bases. Germline V gives CDR1 SGHDN, CDR2 FVKESK. CDR3 sequence (DNA): TGTGCCAGCAGCCTAGCACGCACAGATACGCAGTATTTT. Encoded protein: CASSLARTDTQYF.

The chain recombines TRBV7-2 with TRBJ1-5; the match to TRBD1 covers 8 bases. Germline CDR1 reads SGHTA; CDR2 reads FQGNSA. Trimming took 1 base from V and 5 from J; bases not matched to a gene: 4. This CDR3 comprises 15 residues. The CDR3 DNA follows: TGTGCCAGCAGCTTAGTGACAGGGGCGGATCAGCCCCAGCATTTT. It encodes CASSLVTGADQPQHF.